This T cell receptor (beta chain) was captured by sequencing in a study of human T cells and chemical hapten exposure (dated by TCRdb to the early 2020s). Broadly, across the study: For sensitization, 2% DPC in acetone was applied to a roughly 2 cm by roughly 2 cm area of upper inner arm skin. Throughout the study period of roughly 24 weeks, patients also received therapeutic DPC doses to the scalp every week. Patch testing was performed on the upper back with Finn chambers containing 0.01% DPC, and the patch tests were scored after 6 days according to International Contact Dermatitis Research Group standards. Most of the patients in the cohort were female, and the cohort covered alopecia areata with under or over 50% scalp involvement, alopecia totalis and alopecia universalis. The libraries were sequenced as a pool, and the TCR yield per sample differed mostly because of small variations in library volumes within the pool. In alopecia patients, the study followed how the peripheral blood TCR repertoire changed in vivo over primary and secondary sensitization to diphenylcyclopropenone (DPC), a hapten. Blood samples were taken from patients before sensitization (week 0) and then at 2, 6 and about 24 weeks after DPC sensitization. Twenty-nine alopecia patients provided blood for TCR sequencing at one to four time points (pre-sensitization, 2, 6 and 24 weeks). Broad study findings and their caveats: Alopecia, a presumed autoimmune disease, was present in all patients, so the immune response of the patients might differ from that of healthy individuals. Compared with pre-sensitization or healthy control sets, expanded TCRs formed significantly more large CDR3 similarity clusters, which is consistent with antigen-driven responses. DPC sensitization did not change the number of TCRs with a frequency above 1 in 1000, and there was no evidence of changes in global repertoire structure. A positive correlation was found between the number of PT1 expanded TCRs and patch test score, with significance reached at thresholds 8, 16 and 32 but not 4. Repeated subsampling changed both the strength of the expansion versus patch-test correlation and the threshold at which the correlation became significant.

Library preparation employed RACE. TCRdb shows the sequencer as NextSeq 500. During library preparation, unique molecular identifiers were attached to individual cDNA molecules so that TCRs could be counted in a quantitative, reproducible way. From each blood RNA sample, both TCR alpha and TCR beta chains were sequenced. For the original study's pipeline: Samples had a median of 95,638 TCRs, with a range from 23,224 to 690,600. V, J and CDR3 annotation of the TCR reads was carried out using the Decombinator software suite. For the PS versus PT1 abundance plots, all samples were subsampled to the same number of TCRs (28,000). Expanded TCRs were defined as absent before sensitization and observed at least eight times at the 2-week time point. TCRdb trimmed the raw reads at Q25, called clones with MiXCR and kept productive beta chains. Identical CDR3 protein sequences are pooled into one entry, listed with their most common genes and DNA. For this entry, the V and J calls and clone size follow TCRdb and not the study's own pipeline. The sample contains approximately 90,000 distinct CDR3 sequences, 9.5% to 15% of them found a single time. Over 2% of the sample goes to the ten largest clones.

Via the germline V gene, CDR1 is SGHRS and CDR2 YFSETQ. The junction carries 22 bases between V and J, which are trimmed by 3 bases and 5 bases respectively. The CDR3, from cysteine to phenylalanine, totals 17 residues. Just the 51-base CDR3 DNA is kept, in frame starting at base 1. This clonotype was observed a few times. Its antigen target is currently unknown. Base qualities are not at hand, and no much larger clone is one base apart. The time point label corresponds to: patch test 1, 2 weeks after DPC sensitization. Reading the label with the study, this specimen's treatment or condition is: therapeutic diphenylcyclopropenone sensitization with weekly scalp DPC. At each patch-test visit, blood was drawn before the patch test was applied. Patients were considered eligible if aged 18 to 70, diagnosed with alopecia and deemed suitable for DPC therapy, and patients were excluded if pregnant. Total RNA was extracted from unfractionated whole blood that had been collected in Tempus Blood RNA tubes.

Sequencing used whole blood, obtained in connection with sensitization to the hapten diphenylcyclopropenone (DPC). The sequence was collected from a woman in her thirties or forties with alopecia areata. Some clones in this sample may be carry-over from other donors' samples. This chain is built from TRBV5-1 and TRBJ2-3; the D gene identity is not certain. The DNA sequence reads TGCGCCAGCAGCTCCTTCCCCAGCAGGTCATCAGGAGATACGCAGTATTTT. It is translated as CASSSFPSRSSGDTQYF.